The present TCR beta chain was sequenced within a study of shared clonotypes between healthy human individuals. Study in general: Ranging from 18 to 49 in age, donors were a couple of women and a few men.

This CDR3 has 13 amino acids. Per the germline V gene, CDR1 is SGHTA and CDR2 is FQGNSA. Trimming removed 2 bases at V and 6 bases at J, with 8 bases between. Template for every sorted-subset replicate PCR totaled 150 to 250 ng DNA, tens of thousands of T cell genomes. Produced via immunoSEQ multiplex PCR; TCRdb's table is partial and in-frame only. The repertoire includes 950,000 to 1,300,000 clones, around four fifths of them detected once, and less than 1.5% sits in the top ten. As concerns this clone: Its antigen is not identified.

Study-wide results and limits: Memory subsets generally showed lower estimated richness than naive subsets. Of the naive CD4 clonotypes, around 5% were shared across a few donors.

This clonotype was obtained from a man between 18 and 29 years old in good health. The genes are TRBV7-2 and TRBJ1-5; maybe TRBD1 (5 bases). The sequenced material came from memory CD4+ T cells sorted from blood. As to subset: CD45RA-negative fraction. In DNA form, the CDR3 reads TGTGCCAGCAGCTTACGGGACGGTCAGCCCCAGCATTTT. This codes for CASSLRDGQPQHF.